This T cell receptor beta chain is drawn from a study of neoadjuvant anti-PD-1 for oral cavity cancer. Patients were newly diagnosed with stage II-IVA oral cavity squamous cell carcinoma without prior systemic or radiation treatment. Analysis of PBMCs was direct, with no culture step. The V segment lost 5 bases and the J segment 3 bases; nucleotides outside the gene matches: 10. The CDR3 is 15 residues long. From germline, CDR1 is PRHDT and CDR2 FYEKMQ (reference sequence). Only in-frame clones appear in the TCRdb table, and some are missing; sequencing was by immunoSEQ multiplex PCR. The repertoire holds 13,000 to 15,000 clones, with about two thirds as singletons. Only one count was recorded for this clone.

The TCR was taken from a person between 40 and 85 years old with oral cavity squamous cell carcinoma. V usage is TRBV13 and J usage is TRBJ2-7; 7 positions agree with TRBD1. The sequencing here drew on PBMCs, taken before nivolumab (anti-PD-1) treatment. The CDR3 loop is CASSPNRGHRYEQYF. CDR3 DNA: TGTGCCAGCAGCCCCAACAGGGGACACCGCTACGAGCAGTACTTC.